This passage covers 32 T cell receptor beta chains from one sample sequenced in a study of blood T cell repertoires in COVID-19. Profiled with immunoSEQ multiplex PCR; TCRdb holds only in-frame clones, not every one. This table has approximately 170,000 clones, around four fifths appearing once. The specimen was peripheral blood. Receptors were obtained from a woman over 75 with COVID-19, enrolled during active disease.

V gene TRBV5-6 combines with J gene TRBJ2-1, with 13 bases aligning to TRBD2. V was clipped by 3 bases and J by 4 bases; unmatched bases: 1. CDR3 length: 15 amino acids. Germline values: CDR1 SGHDT, CDR2 YYEEEE. The CDR3 loop reads CASSWTSGGYNEQFF. In DNA, the CDR3 is TGTGCCAGCAGCTGGACTAGCGGGGGTTACAATGAGCAGTTCTTC. Using reference TRBV5-6 and TRBJ2-1 for the parts outside the CDR3, the full variable domain is DAGVTQSPTHLIKTRGQQVTLRCSPKSGHDTVSWYQQALGQGPQFIFQYYEEEERQRGNFPDRFSGHQFPNYSSELNVNALLLGDSALYLCASSWTSGGYNEQFFGPGTRLTVL.

Of note for this clone: At one end the junction does not follow the germline gene, possibly because of a read error. This sequence joins TRBV7-2 and TRBJ1-3, with a weak D call TRBD1 (5 bases). This CDR3 spans 13 amino acids. Germline-derived CDR1 and CDR2 are SGHTA and FQGNSA. The CDR3 spells CASSLDRPNAIYF. CDR3 DNA: TGTGCCAGCAGCTTAGACAGGCCAAACGCCATATATTTT.

This clone was detected only once. The chain uses TRBV7-2 and TRBJ2-7, with TRBD2 matching over 8 bases. In germline, CDR1 is SGHTA, CDR2 FQGNSA. The CDR3 consists of 15 residues. With 3 bases clipped from V and 5 bases from J, the junction kept 9 bases outside the gene matches. The CDR3 nucleotides are TGTGCCAGCAGCTTGGCGGGGGGCCCGACCCACGAGCAGTACTTC. Translated: CASSLAGGPTHEQYF.

The chain joins TRBV19 to TRBJ2-5; perhaps TRBD1 as D (5 bases). Germline values: CDR1 LNHDA, CDR2 SQIVND (reference sequence). Trimming shortened V by 2 bases and J by 2 bases, and 9 bases separated the two germline ends. The CDR3 covers 14 residues. The CDR3 bases are TGTGCCAGTAGTATATGGGGCGGTCAAGAGACCCAGTACTTC. This gives the protein CASSIWGGQETQYF.

This clone was picked up one time. This sequence joins TRBV28 and TRBJ2-5; 15 bases line up with TRBD2. This CDR3 contains 16 residues. J gave up 5 bases and V 10 bases, and 11 bases lay outside the gene matches. CDR1 MDHEN and CDR2 SYDVKM come from the germline V gene. CDR3 amino acids: CATKGLAGGGVETQYF. DNA of the CDR3: TGTGCCACGAAGGGACTAGCGGGAGGTGGGGTGGAGACCCAGTACTTC. The full variable domain, with the rest looked up from reference TRBV28 and TRBJ2-5, is DVKVTQSSRYLVKRTGEKVFLECVQDMDHENMFWYRQDPGLGLRLIYFSYDVKMKEKGDIPEGYSVSREKKERFSLILESASTNQTSMYLCATKGLAGGGVETQYFGPGTRLLVL.

This chain uses TRBV4-1 with TRBJ2-3; D might be TRBD2 (6 bases). The CDR3 consists of 16 residues. V was pared by 0 bases and J by 0 bases, with 10 bases between. Germline CDR1 is MGHRA and CDR2 is YSYEKL. DNA of the CDR3: TGCGCCAGCAGCCAAGAGAGGAGGGGCAGCACAGATACGCAGTATTTT. It specifies CASSQERRGSTDTQYF.

This chain connects TRBV28 to TRBJ2-7; D uncertain. CDR1 is MDHEN and CDR2 is SYDVKM in the germline V gene. This CDR3 spans 14 amino acids. Trimming pared 3 bases from V and 0 bases from J, leaving 9 bases between. The CDR3 protein is CASSFEPPSYEQYF. The CDR3 nucleotides are TGTGCCAGCAGTTTTGAGCCGCCCTCCTACGAGCAGTACTTC.

This clone has at least ten counts. V is TRBV10-2 and J is TRBJ2-2, with D tentatively TRBD1 (6 bases). Per the germline V gene, CDR1 is WSHSY and CDR2 is SAAADI. V lost 7 bases to trimming and J lost 2 bases, with 26 bases between them. This CDR3 has 19 amino acids. The DNA of the CDR3 is TGCGCCAGCATAATACCCCACAGGGAAACCTTCCTTAACACCGGGGAGCTGTTTTTT. Protein sequence: CASIIPHRETFLNTGELFF.

This chain uses TRBV6-5 with TRBJ2-5, with 9 bases aligning to TRBD2. After removal of 6 bases from V and 4 bases from J, the junction contained 9 bases not matched to a gene. This CDR3 contains 15 residues. The V gene's germline CDR1 is MNHEY and CDR2 SVGAGI. This CDR3 reads CASSLFSLAGETQYF. In nucleotides, the CDR3 is TGTGCCAGCAGCCTTTTTTCACTAGCGGGAGAGACCCAGTACTTC.

The genes are TRBV11-2 and TRBJ1-2, with D possibly being TRBD1 (6 bases). CDR3 size: 14 residues. V was trimmed by 5 bases and J by 2 bases, leaving 12 bases between them. CDR1 SGHAT and CDR2 FQNNGV come from the germline V gene. As DNA, the CDR3 is TGTGCCAGCAGCCGGACAGAGACCAACTATGGCTACACCTTC. Its translation: CASSRTETNYGYTF.

The chain employs TRBV11-1 and TRBJ2-5; perhaps TRBD1 as D (6 bases). Germline CDR1 and CDR2: SGHAT and FQDESV (reference sequence). The CDR3 length is 16 residues. The ends were cut back, 0 bases at V and 4 bases at J, with 15 bases in the middle. Written as DNA, the CDR3 is TGTGCCAGCAGCTTAGCTTTGTCCACAGGGTTAGAGACCCAGTACTTC. Translated: CASSLALSTGLETQYF.

The rearrangement joins TRBV7-2 to TRBJ2-2, with TRBD1 as a possible D gene (6 bases). The germline V gene encodes CDR1 SGHTA and CDR2 FQGNSA. V shed 3 bases and J shed 0 bases, with 11 bases lying between them. There are 16 residues in the CDR3. For the CDR3, the DNA is TGTGCCAGCAGCTTTTGGACAGCGCCGAACACCGGGGAGCTGTTTTTT. Translation: CASSFWTAPNTGELFF.

The V gene is TRBV5-1, the J gene TRBJ2-7; 8 nucleotides line up with TRBD1. In germline, CDR1 is SGHRS, CDR2 YFSETQ. With V trimmed by 5 bases and J by 2 bases, 3 bases remained unmatched. The CDR3 is made up of 13 amino acids. The CDR3 spells CASRGTGAYEQYF. The CDR3 DNA is TGCGCCAGCAGGGGGACAGGAGCCTACGAGCAGTACTTC.

The rearrangement links TRBV24-1 to TRBJ2-2, with TRBD2 identical over 8 bases. The ends lost 0 bases at V and 6 bases at J; junction bases unmatched: 5. The length of the CDR3 is 16 residues. The germline V gene encodes CDR1 KGHDR and CDR2 SFDVKD. CDR3: CATSDLINGRAGELFF. CDR3 DNA: TGTGCCACCAGTGATTTGATTAACGGGAGGGCCGGGGAGCTGTTTTTT.

This clone was detected a few times. The chain couples TRBV2 to TRBJ2-7; D not certain. From germline, CDR1 is SNHLY and CDR2 FYNNEI. The CDR3 extends over 12 amino acids. Trimming stripped 8 bases from V and 3 bases from J, with 11 bases between. CDR3 protein: CASQRRHYEQYF. CDR3 nucleotides: TGTGCCAGCCAGCGACGGCACTACGAGCAGTACTTC.

This rearrangement joins TRBV7-9 to TRBJ2-2; TRBD1 agrees at 7 bases. The V gene end was trimmed by 4 bases and the J gene end by 5 bases; junction bases not matched to a gene: 16. Germline-derived CDR1 and CDR2 are SEHNR and FQNEAQ (reference sequence). This CDR3 comprises 18 residues. CDR3 region: CASSSGYRGSRRTGELFF. CDR3 coding DNA: TGTGCCAGCAGCTCCGGGTACAGGGGCAGCCGGCGAACCGGGGAGCTGTTTTTT.

The chain carries TRBV18 and TRBJ1-1; the D is unclear. Trimming pared 4 bases from V and 3 bases from J, leaving 12 bases between. This CDR3 is built from 14 residues. The germline V gene encodes CDR1 KGHSH and CDR2 LQKENI. This CDR3 is CASSLMGRDTEAFF. The CDR3 nucleotides are TGTGCCAGCTCACTCATGGGGAGGGACACTGAAGCTTTCTTT.

This chain connects TRBV12-3 or TRBV12-4 to TRBJ2-2; the D gene is possibly TRBD2 (6 bases). V was trimmed by 8 bases and J by 6 bases, leaving 13 bases between them. The CDR3 is made up of 13 amino acids. The chain's CDR3 is CASRSGVPGELFF. Written as DNA, the CDR3 is TGTGCCAGCCGTTCGGGGGTCCCCGGGGAGCTGTTTTTT.

The chain carries TRBV18 and TRBJ2-7, with a weak D call TRBD1 (6 bases). CDR1 is KGHSH and CDR2 is LQKENI in the germline V gene. The ends were cut back, 6 bases at V and 0 bases at J, with 9 bases in the middle. The CDR3 runs to 13 residues. CDR3 region: CASSGQNSYEQYF. In nucleotides, the CDR3 is TGTGCCAGCTCCGGACAGAACTCCTACGAGCAGTACTTC.

Only one count was recorded for this clone. This chain uses TRBV2 with TRBJ1-1; weak D call: TRBD1 (5 bases). V was pared by 5 bases and J by 11 bases, with 12 bases between. The CDR3 contains 11 residues. Per the germline V gene, CDR1 is SNHLY and CDR2 is FYNNEI. CDR3 residues: CASSPGLMAFF. The DNA for the CDR3 is TGTGCCAGCAGTCCAGGGTTAATGGCTTTCTTT. The whole variable domain, remainder taken from reference TRBV2 and TRBJ1-1, is EPEVTQTPSHQVTQMGQEVILRCVPISNHLYFYWYRQILGQKVEFLVSFYNNEISEKSEIFDDQFSVERPDGSNFTLKIRSTKLEDSAMYFCASSPGLMAFFGQGTRLTVV.

This chain uses TRBV9 with TRBJ1-1; tentative D call: TRBD1 (6 bases). V lost 4 bases and J 2 bases, leaving 15 bases between the germline ends. The CDR3 is made up of 15 amino acids. The germline V gene encodes CDR1 SGDLS and CDR2 YYNGEE. The CDR3: CASSPRGGVNTEAFF. The CDR3 DNA follows: TGTGCCAGCAGCCCAAGGGGGGGGGTTAACACTGAAGCTTTCTTT.

Written as DNA, the CDR3 is TGTGCCAGCAGTCGCACCGCCGAGGCTAGTGAGCAGTTCTTC. Its protein product is CASSRTAEASEQFF. The rearrangement uses TRBV7-3 and TRBJ2-1; D remains unclear. The CDR3 has 14 residues. Trimming pared 6 bases from V and 9 bases from J, leaving 18 bases between. Germline V gives CDR1 SGHTA, CDR2 FQGTGA.

This sequence joins TRBV20-1 and TRBJ1-2; unclear D gene. In germline, CDR1 is DFQATT, CDR2 SNEGSKA (reference sequence). This CDR3 is 11 amino acids long. V was shortened by 5 bases and J by 4 bases, with 8 bases between the two germline ends. The CDR3 nucleotides are TGCAGTGCTCCAGGCCCCTATGGCTACACCTTC. It codes for CSAPGPYGYTF.

The rearrangement links TRBV27 to TRBJ1-2; 9 bases are shared with TRBD1. Trimming cost V 1 base and J 0 bases; bases outside gene matches: 6. This CDR3 region has 17 residues. The germline CDR1 and CDR2 sequences are MNHEY and SMNVEV (reference sequence). CDR3 in amino acids: CASSLYGQGKTNYGYTF. CDR3 nucleotide sequence: TGTGCCAGCAGTTTATACGGACAGGGGAAAACTAACTATGGCTACACCTTC.

This clone appeared a single time. The chain has TRBV30 and TRBJ2-7; perhaps TRBD1 as D (6 bases). The CDR3 is 13 residues long. V lost 2 bases and J lost 0, with 8 bases in between. Per the germline V gene, CDR1 is GTSNPN and CDR2 is SVGIG (reference sequence). CDR3 region: CAWSTGYSYEQYF. CDR3 nucleotide sequence: TGTGCCTGGAGTACAGGGTACTCCTACGAGCAGTACTTC.

The chain links TRBV4-1 to TRBJ2-5; TRBD2 matches at 8 bases. Germline V lookup: CDR1 MGHRA, CDR2 YSYEKL. This CDR3 region has 15 residues. The V gene end was trimmed by 2 bases and the J gene end by 1 base; junction bases not matched to a gene: 3. CDR3 region: CASSQPSGRQETQYF. CDR3 DNA: TGCGCCAGCAGCCAACCTAGCGGGCGCCAAGAGACCCAGTACTTC.

This clone has only a few counts. This chain joins TRBV18 and TRBJ2-2; TRBD2 aligns across 9 bases. The germline V gene encodes CDR1 KGHSH and CDR2 LQKENI. This CDR3 region has 16 residues. V lost 3 bases and J lost 3; bases outside the gene matches: 5. The CDR3 spells CASSPRPSGDTGELFF. The CDR3 DNA sequence: TGTGCCAGCTCACCCCGTCCTAGCGGGGACACCGGGGAGCTGTTTTTT.

The genes are TRBV5-1 and TRBJ2-3; TRBD1 agrees at 7 bases. Unmatched junction bases numbered 4, after V lost 1 base and J lost 2 bases. Germline values: CDR1 SGHRS, CDR2 YFSETQ. CDR3 length equals 15 residues. The CDR3 bases are TGCGCCAGCAGCTTGTCAGGGGGTTACACAGATACGCAGTATTTT. Its protein is CASSLSGGYTDTQYF.

The chain employs TRBV7-2 and TRBJ1-1; no definite D call. Trimming pared 3 bases from V and 0 bases from J, leaving 8 bases between. This CDR3 spans 14 amino acids. Per germline, CDR1 SGHTA and CDR2 FQGNSA. The CDR3 loop is CASSFTDMNTEAFF. In DNA, the CDR3 is TGTGCCAGCAGCTTTACAGACATGAACACTGAAGCTTTCTTT.

The CDR3 DNA reads as TGTGCCAGCAGTTCGACAGGGTCTGGCTACACCTTC. The encoded protein is CASSSTGSGYTF. This chain joins TRBV28 and TRBJ1-2, with TRBD1 matching 7 bases. CDR3 length: 12 amino acids. CDR1 and CDR2 from the germline V gene are MDHEN and SYDVKM. Germline trimming cut 4 bases from V and 7 bases from J; bases unmatched to any gene: 3.

V and J are TRBV28 and TRBJ2-3; 7 positions agree with TRBD2. Germline CDR1 reads MDHEN; CDR2 reads SYDVKM. V lost 6 bases and J lost 6; bases outside the gene matches: 9. The CDR3 has 14 residues. CDR3 nucleotide sequence: TGTGCCAGCAGAGGGGACGGGAGGTCGGATACGCAGTATTTT. It encodes CASRGDGRSDTQYF.

V and J are TRBV18 and TRBJ2-2, with D possibly matching TRBD2 (5 bases). CDR1 is KGHSH and CDR2 is LQKENI in the germline V gene. This CDR3 region has 13 residues. Between the trimmed V and J ends, which lost 3 bases and 7 bases, there was a span of 9 bases. The CDR3 loop reads CASSPFEGGELFF. The DNA for the CDR3 is TGTGCCAGCTCACCTTTCGAGGGCGGGGAGCTGTTTTTT.